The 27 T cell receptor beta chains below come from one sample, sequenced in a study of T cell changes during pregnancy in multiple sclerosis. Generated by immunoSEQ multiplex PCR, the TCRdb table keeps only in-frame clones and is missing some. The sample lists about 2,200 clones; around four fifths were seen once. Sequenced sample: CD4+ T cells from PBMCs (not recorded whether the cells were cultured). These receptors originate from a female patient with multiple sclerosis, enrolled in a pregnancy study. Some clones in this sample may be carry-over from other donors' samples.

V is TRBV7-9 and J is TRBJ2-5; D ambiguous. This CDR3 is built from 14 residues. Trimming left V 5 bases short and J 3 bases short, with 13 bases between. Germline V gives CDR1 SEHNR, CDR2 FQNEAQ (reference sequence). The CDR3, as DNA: TGTGCCAGCAGCCCCTACCCCCGGAAAGAGACCCAGTACTTC. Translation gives CASSPYPRKETQYF.

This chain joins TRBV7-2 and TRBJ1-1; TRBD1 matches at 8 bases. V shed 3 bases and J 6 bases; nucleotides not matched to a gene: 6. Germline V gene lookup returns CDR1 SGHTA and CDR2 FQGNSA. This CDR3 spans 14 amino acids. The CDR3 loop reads CASSFLDRAAEAFF. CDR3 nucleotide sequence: TGTGCCAGCAGCTTCCTGGACAGGGCCGCTGAAGCTTTCTTT.

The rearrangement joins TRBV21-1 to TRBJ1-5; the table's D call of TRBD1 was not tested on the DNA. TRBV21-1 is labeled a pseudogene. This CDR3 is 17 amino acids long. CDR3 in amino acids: CASSEGVATWHHQPQHF. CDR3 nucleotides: TGTGCCAGCAGTGAAGGGGTAGCTACATGGCATCATCAGCCCCAGCATTTT.

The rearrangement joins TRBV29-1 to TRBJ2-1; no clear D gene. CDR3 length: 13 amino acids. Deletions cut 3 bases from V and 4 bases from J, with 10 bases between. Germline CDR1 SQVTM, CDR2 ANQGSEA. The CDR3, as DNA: TGCAGCGTTGATATCGTCCTTTACAATGAGCAGTTCTTC. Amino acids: CSVDIVLYNEQFF.

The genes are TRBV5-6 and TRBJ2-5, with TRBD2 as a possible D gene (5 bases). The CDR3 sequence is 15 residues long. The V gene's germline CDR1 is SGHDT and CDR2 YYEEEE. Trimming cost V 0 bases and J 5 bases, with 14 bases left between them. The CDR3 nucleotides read TGTGCCAGCAGCTTGGGGACTGGCCCGGGGGAGACCCAGTACTTC. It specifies CASSLGTGPGETQYF.

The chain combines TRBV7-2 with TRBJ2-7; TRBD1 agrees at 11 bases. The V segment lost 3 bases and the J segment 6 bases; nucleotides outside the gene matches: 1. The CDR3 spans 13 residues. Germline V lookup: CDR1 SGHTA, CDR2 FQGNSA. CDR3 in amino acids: CASSLDRGREQYF. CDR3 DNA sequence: TGTGCCAGCAGCTTGGACAGGGGGCGCGAGCAGTACTTC.

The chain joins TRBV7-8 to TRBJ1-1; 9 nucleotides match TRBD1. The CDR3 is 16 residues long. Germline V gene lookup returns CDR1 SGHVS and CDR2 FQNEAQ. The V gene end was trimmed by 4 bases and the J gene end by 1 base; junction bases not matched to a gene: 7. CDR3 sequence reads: CASSSRTGVRNTEAFF. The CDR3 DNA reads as TGTGCCAGCAGCTCACGGACAGGGGTCCGGAACACTGAAGCTTTCTTT.

This CDR3 reads CAISPDRAELANEKLFF. In DNA, the CDR3 is TGTGCCATCAGTCCAGACAGGGCCGAATTAGCTAATGAAAAACTGTTTTTT. The chain carries TRBV10-3 and TRBJ1-4; 7 nucleotides line up with TRBD1. The CDR3 sequence is 17 residues long. V trimming: 5 bases; J trimming: 3 bases; junction bases outside the gene matches: 12. The germline gives CDR1 ENHRY, CDR2 SYGVKD.

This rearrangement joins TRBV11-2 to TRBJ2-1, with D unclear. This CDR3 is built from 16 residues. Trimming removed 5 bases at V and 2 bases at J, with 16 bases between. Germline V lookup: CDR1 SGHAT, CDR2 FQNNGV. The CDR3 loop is CASSLKASRAYNEQFF. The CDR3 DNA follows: TGTGCCAGCAGCCTCAAAGCTAGTCGGGCCTACAATGAGCAGTTCTTC.

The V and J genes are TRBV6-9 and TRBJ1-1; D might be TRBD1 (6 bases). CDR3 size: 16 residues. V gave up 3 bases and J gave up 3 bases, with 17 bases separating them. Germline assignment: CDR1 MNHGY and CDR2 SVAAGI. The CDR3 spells CASSYSWGRIHTEAFF. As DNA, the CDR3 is TGTGCCAGCAGTTACTCTTGGGGGCGCATCCACACTGAAGCTTTCTTT.

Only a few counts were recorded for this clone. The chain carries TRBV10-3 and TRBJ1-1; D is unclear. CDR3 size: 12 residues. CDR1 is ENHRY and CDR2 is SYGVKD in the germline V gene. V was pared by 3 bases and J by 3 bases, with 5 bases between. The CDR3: CAISEGYTEAFF. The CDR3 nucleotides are TGTGCCATCAGTGAAGGGTACACTGAAGCTTTCTTT.

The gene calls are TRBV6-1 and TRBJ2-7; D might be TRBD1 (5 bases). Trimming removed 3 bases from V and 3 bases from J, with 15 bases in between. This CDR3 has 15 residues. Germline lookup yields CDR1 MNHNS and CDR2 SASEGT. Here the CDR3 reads CASSDWGTGVYEQYF. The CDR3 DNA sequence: TGTGCCAGCAGTGATTGGGGCACAGGTGTCTACGAGCAGTACTTC.

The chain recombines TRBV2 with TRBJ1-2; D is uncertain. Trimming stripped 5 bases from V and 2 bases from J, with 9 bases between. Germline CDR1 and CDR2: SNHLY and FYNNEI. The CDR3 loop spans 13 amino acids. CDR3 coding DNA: TGTGCCAGCAGTTCCTACGGAAACTATGGCTACACCTTC. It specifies CASSSYGNYGYTF.

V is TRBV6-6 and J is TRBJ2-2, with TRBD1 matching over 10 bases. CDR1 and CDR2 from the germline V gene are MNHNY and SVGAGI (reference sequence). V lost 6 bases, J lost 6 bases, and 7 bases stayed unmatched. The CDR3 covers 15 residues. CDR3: CASSPDRGKAGELFF. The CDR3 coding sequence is TGTGCCAGCAGCCCGGACAGGGGGAAGGCCGGGGAGCTGTTTTTT.

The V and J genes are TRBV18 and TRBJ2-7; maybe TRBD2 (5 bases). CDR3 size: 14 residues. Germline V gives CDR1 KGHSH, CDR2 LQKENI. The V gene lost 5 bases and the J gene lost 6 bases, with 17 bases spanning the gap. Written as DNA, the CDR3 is TGTGCCAGCTCATCCTCGATCTTAGGGAGCGAGCAGTACTTC. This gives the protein CASSSSILGSEQYF.

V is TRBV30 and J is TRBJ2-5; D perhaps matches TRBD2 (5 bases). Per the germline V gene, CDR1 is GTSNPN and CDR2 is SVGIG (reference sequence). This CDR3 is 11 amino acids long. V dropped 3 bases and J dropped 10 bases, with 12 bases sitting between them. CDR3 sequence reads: CAWREVMHQYF. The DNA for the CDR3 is TGTGCCTGGAGGGAGGTTATGCACCAGTACTTC.

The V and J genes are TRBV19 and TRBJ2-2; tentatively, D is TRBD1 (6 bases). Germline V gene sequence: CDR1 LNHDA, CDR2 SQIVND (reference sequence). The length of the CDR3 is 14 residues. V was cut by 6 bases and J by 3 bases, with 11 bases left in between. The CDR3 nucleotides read TGTGCCAGTAGGCCGGACAGTTACACCGGGGAGCTGTTTTTT. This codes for CASRPDSYTGELFF.

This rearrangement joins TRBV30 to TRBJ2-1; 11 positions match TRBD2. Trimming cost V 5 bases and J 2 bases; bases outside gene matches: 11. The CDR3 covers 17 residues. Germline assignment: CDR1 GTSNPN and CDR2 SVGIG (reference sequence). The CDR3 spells CAWPRLAGTPTYNEQFF. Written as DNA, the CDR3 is TGTGCCTGGCCTCGACTAGCGGGAACGCCTACCTACAATGAGCAGTTCTTC.

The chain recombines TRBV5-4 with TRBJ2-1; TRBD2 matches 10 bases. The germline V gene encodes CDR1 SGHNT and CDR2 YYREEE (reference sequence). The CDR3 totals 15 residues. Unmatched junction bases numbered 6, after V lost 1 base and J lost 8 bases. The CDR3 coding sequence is TGTGCCAGCAGCTTGTGGTTAGCGGGAGGAGATGAGCAGTTCTTC. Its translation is CASSLWLAGGDEQFF.

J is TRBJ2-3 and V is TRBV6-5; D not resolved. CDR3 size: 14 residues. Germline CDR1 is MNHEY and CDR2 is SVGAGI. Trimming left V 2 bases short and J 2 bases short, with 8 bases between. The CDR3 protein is CASSYVSATDTQYF. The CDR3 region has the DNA TGTGCCAGCAGTTACGTATCCGCCACAGATACGCAGTATTTT.

Written as DNA, the CDR3 is TGTGCCAGCAGCTCGGGGGGGCTTGGAAACACCATATATTTT. It codes for CASSSGGLGNTIYF. This chain connects TRBV6-1 to TRBJ1-3; possible D gene TRBD1, 6 bases. Germline V CDR1 and CDR2: MNHNS, SASEGT. Trimming pared 6 bases from V and 3 bases from J, leaving 12 bases between. CDR3 length equals 14 residues.

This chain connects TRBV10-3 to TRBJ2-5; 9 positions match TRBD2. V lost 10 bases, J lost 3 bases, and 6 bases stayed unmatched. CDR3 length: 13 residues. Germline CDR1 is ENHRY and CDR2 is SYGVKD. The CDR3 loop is CATTSGDEETQYF. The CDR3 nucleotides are TGTGCCACGACTAGCGGAGATGAAGAGACCCAGTACTTC.

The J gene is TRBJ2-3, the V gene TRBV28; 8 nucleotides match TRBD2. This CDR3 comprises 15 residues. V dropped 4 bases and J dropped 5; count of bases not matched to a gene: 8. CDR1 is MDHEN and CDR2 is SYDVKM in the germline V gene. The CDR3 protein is CASSSPAGAEDTQYF. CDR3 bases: TGTGCCAGCAGTTCCCCAGCGGGAGCTGAAGATACGCAGTATTTT. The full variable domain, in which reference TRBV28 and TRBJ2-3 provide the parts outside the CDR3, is DVKVTQSSRYLVKRTGEKVFLECVQDMDHENMFWYRQDPGLGLRLIYFSYDVKMKEKGDIPEGYSVSREKKERFSLILESASTNQTSMYLCASSSPAGAEDTQYFGPGTRLTVL.

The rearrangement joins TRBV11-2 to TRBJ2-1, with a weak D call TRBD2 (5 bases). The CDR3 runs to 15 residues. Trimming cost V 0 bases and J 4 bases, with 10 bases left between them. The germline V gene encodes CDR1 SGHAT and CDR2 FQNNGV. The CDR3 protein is CASSLDGRDYNEQFF. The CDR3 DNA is TGTGCCAGCAGCTTAGATGGTCGGGATTACAATGAGCAGTTCTTC.

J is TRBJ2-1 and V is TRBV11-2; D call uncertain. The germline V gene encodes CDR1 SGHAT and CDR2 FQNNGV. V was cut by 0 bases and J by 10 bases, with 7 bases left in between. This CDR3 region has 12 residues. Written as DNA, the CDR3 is TGTGCCAGCAGCTTAGATAAAATCGAGCAGTTCTTC. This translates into CASSLDKIEQFF.

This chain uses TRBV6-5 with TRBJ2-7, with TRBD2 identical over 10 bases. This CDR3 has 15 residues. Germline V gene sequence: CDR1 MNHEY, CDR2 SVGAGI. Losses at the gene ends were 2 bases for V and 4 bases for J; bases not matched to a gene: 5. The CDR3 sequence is CASSYRASGSYEQYF. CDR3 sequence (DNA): TGTGCCAGCAGTTACCGAGCTAGCGGGAGTTACGAGCAGTACTTC.

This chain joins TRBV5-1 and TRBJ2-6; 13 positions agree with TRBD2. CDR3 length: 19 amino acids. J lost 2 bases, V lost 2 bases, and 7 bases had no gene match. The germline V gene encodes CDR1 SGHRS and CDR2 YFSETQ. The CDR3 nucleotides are TGCGCCAGCAGCTTAGGACTAGCGGGAGAAGGGCCTGGGGCCAACGTCCTGACTTTC. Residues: CASSLGLAGEGPGANVLTF.